This T cell receptor beta chain was recorded in a study of cytomegalovirus exposure and HLA in healthy donors. Whole-study results and caveats: Researchers reportedly found TCR beta sequences accurately predicted most subjects' HLA-A and HLA-B alleles. In a later analysis, V- and J-gene trimming of beta chains associated with a DCLRE1C missense variant, replicated independently. In an earlier analysis, in 620 or so donors, most V segments appeared productive either ~90% or ~30% of the time. Confirmation in vitro established that a few CMV-associated chains were specific for CMV antigens.

The CDR3 runs to 15 residues. Trimming stripped 4 bases from V and 0 bases from J, with 11 bases between. Germline loops: CDR1 SEHNR, CDR2 FQNEAQ (reference sequence). Vbeta (60) and Jbeta (13) primers were used in the PCR. Repertoires were generated with immunoSEQ multiplex PCR, while TCRdb's copy carries only in-frame clones and drops some. The repertoire holds under 200,000 clones, with about 81% as singletons. By sample fraction, this clone is medium-sized. Its antigen remains unknown. This receptor was identified in a woman between 18 and 30 years old in good health and CMV-seronegative. The specimen sequenced was PBMCs. The chain links TRBV7-9 to TRBJ2-3; TRBD1 is a possible D gene (5 bases). The CDR3 loop reads CASSWLDSSTDTQYF. The CDR3 DNA reads as TGTGCCAGCAGCTGGTTAGACAGTAGCACAGATACGCAGTATTTT.